This T cell receptor (beta chain) was identified in a study of CD8+ T cells in alopecia areata. Study at large: C3H/HeJ graft donors with spontaneous alopecia, aged about 6-12 months, supplied skin that was transplanted onto female C3H/HeJ mice aged roughly 6-11 weeks.

Germline trimming cut 7 bases from V and 0 bases from J; bases unmatched to any gene: 1. The CDR3 extends over 13 amino acids. Germline V CDR1 and CDR2: NNHDY, SYVADS. This clone has a handful of counts. Its antigen remains unidentified. Gene names are mouse gene names. From the germline J gene comes the end of the CDR3, since the read stops 4 residues before it. Pooled cutaneous lymph node cells were sorted using CD4, CD8alpha, NKG2D, NKG2ACE and other markers. Extraction and reverse transcription of RNA yielded cDNA as the sequencing template. TCRdb's table, derived via immunoSEQ multiplex PCR, lists solely in-frame clones and lacks some. The sample shows under 350,000 clones, none of them appearing just once. General study findings and limits: Greater clonality was observed in lesional scalp samples, especially alopecia totalis/universalis, versus normal scalp. In patients, TCRs were shared less clearly than in mice, and HLA may possibly be involved.

The clonotype comes from a C3H/HeJ mouse with alopecia areata. The mouse strain carries the MHC haplotype H2-k. V gene TRBV13-3 combines with J gene TRBJ2-7, with TRBD1 matching over 10 bases. Source material: CD4+ T cells sorted from a lymph node. The CDR3 DNA, read in part, is TGTGCCAGCGGGACAGGGGTCTCCTAT. Its protein is CASGTGVSY. The complete CDR3 reads CASGTGVSYEQYF.